This T cell receptor beta chain stems from a study of blood T cells in healthy people across ages. Study outcomes and limitations: As age increased, TCR beta diversity per million T cells fell in a roughly linear fashion. Versus aged donors, long-lived donors had higher diversity and more naive CD4+ cells.

Samples each had at least 5 micrograms of total RNA extracted. The V and J ends lost 4 bases and 10 bases respectively, with 15 bases between them. There are 13 residues in the CDR3. Looked up from germline, CDR1 is SGHRS and CDR2 is YFSETQ. A note on this clonotype: The antigen is not known.

Next came a second PCR, run for about 7 to 11 cycles, which used a sample-barcoded 5' primer along with a J-beta primer mix. Every cDNA molecule carried a tag from a template-switch adaptor bearing 12 random nucleotides. Via MiXCR, TCRdb re-called the 5' RACE reads, giving one row per CDR3 protein. The sample lists 600,000 to 1,000,000 distinct CDR3 sequences; more than 45% were seen once. What was sequenced was blood. J is TRBJ2-1 and V is TRBV5-1; D uncertain. This TCR was sampled from a young man in good health. The CDR3 DNA sequence: TGCGCCAGCAGCCCGACCGTGGTCCCCGAGCAGTTCTTC. Translation: CASSPTVVPEQFF. Full variable domain (outside the CDR3, taken from reference TRBV5-1 and TRBJ2-1): KAGVTQTPRYLIKTRGQQVTLSCSPISGHRSVSWYQQTPGQGLQFLFEYFSETQRNKGNFPGRFSGRQFSNSRSEMNVSTLELGDSALYLCASSPTVVPEQFFGPGTRLTVL.